The 27 T cell receptor beta chains below all came from one sample that was sequenced in a study of blood T cell repertoires in COVID-19. Profiled with immunoSEQ multiplex PCR; TCRdb holds only in-frame clones, not every one. The sample shows around 300,000 clones, 88% of them seen only once. Source material: peripheral blood. The receptors come from a man between 18 and 35 years old with active or convalescent COVID-19.

The chain has TRBV12-3 or TRBV12-4 and TRBJ1-2; no definite D call. This CDR3 is built from 12 residues. V was shortened by 6 bases and J by 7 bases, with 12 bases between the two germline ends. The CDR3 DNA follows: TGTGCCAGCAGCTCCGGTGTGAGTGGCTACACCTTC. Its protein product is CASSSGVSGYTF.

This chain connects TRBV6-5 to TRBJ1-2; D uncertain. The CDR3 extends over 15 amino acids. Germline CDR1 reads MNHEY; CDR2 reads SVGAGI. Trimming took off 1 base at V and 4 bases at J, with 13 bases between the two ends. The CDR3 reads CASSYWSPRGYGYTF. The CDR3 nucleotides are TGTGCCAGCAGTTACTGGTCCCCCCGGGGCTATGGCTACACCTTC.

The chain carries TRBV7-6 and TRBJ2-7, with 10 bases aligning to TRBD1. Germline V gene lookup returns CDR1 SGHVS and CDR2 FNYEAQ. The V and J ends lost 4 bases and 0 bases, in that order; junction bases with no gene match: 3. The CDR3 extends over 15 amino acids. CDR3 in DNA: TGTGCCAGCAGCTCGGGGACAGGGGTCTCCTACGAGCAGTACTTC. Translated: CASSSGTGVSYEQYF.

The chain has TRBV11-2 and TRBJ2-5; TRBD2 might be the D (6 bases). V was cut by 6 bases and J by 2 bases, with 25 bases left in between. CDR3 length equals 18 residues. Germline values: CDR1 SGHAT, CDR2 FQNNGV. This CDR3 is CASRSLGGATNLQETQYF. The CDR3 DNA reads as TGTGCCAGCAGATCGCTCGGCGGGGCCACGAATTTACAAGAGACCCAGTACTTC. Full variable domain (remainder filled in from reference TRBV11-2 and TRBJ2-5): EAGVAQSPRYKIIEKRQSVAFWCNPISGHATLYWYQQILGQGPKLLIQFQNNGVVDDSQLPKDRFSAERLKGVDSTLKIQPAKLEDSAVYLCASRSLGGATNLQETQYFGPGTRLLVL.

This rearrangement joins TRBV7-2 to TRBJ1-2; 8 nucleotides match TRBD1. This CDR3 region has 14 residues. Germline loops: CDR1 SGHTA, CDR2 FQGNSA. V was clipped by 4 bases and J by 8 bases; unmatched bases: 9. In DNA, the CDR3 is TGTGCCAGCAGCTCGCTAGGACAGGGACTAGGCTACACCTTC. Translation: CASSSLGQGLGYTF.

The V gene is TRBV18, the J gene TRBJ2-7; the D gene is possibly TRBD1 (5 bases). Trimming took 3 bases from V and 4 from J, leaving 10 bases between them. Per germline, CDR1 KGHSH and CDR2 LQKENI. There are 13 residues in the CDR3. The CDR3 DNA is TGTGCCAGCTCACCGACGGCAGGGTACGAGCAGTACTTC. It specifies CASSPTAGYEQYF.

This chain links TRBV7-9 with TRBJ2-7, with unresolved D. CDR3 length: 14 amino acids. V was shortened by 0 bases and J by 4 bases, with 10 bases between the two germline ends. From germline, CDR1 is SEHNR and CDR2 FQNEAQ (reference sequence). Here the CDR3 DNA reads TGTGCCAGCAGCTTAGCTGGGCCTCAGTACGAGCAGTACTTC. Translating gives CASSLAGPQYEQYF. Based on the CDR3 plus reference TRBV7-9 and TRBJ2-7, the full variable domain is DTGVSQNPRHKITKRGQNVTFRCDPISEHNRLYWYRQTLGQGPEFLTYFQNEAQLEKSRLLSDRFSAERPKGSFSTLEIQRTEQGDSAMYLCASSLAGPQYEQYFGPGTRLTVT.

The chain couples TRBV10-1 to TRBJ1-6; D gene ambiguous. Germline lookup yields CDR1 WNHNN and CDR2 SYGVQD (reference sequence). The V end was cut by 9 bases, the J end by 5 bases, with 8 bases between. The CDR3 runs to 12 residues. CDR3 bases: TGCGCCAGACACAGCAATAATTCACCCCTCCACTTT. It specifies CARHSNNSPLHF.

The V and J genes are TRBV4-1 and TRBJ2-3, with 9 bases that match TRBD2. V lost 0 bases and J lost 5; bases outside the gene matches: 9. CDR1 is MGHRA, CDR2 YSYEKL, per germline. The CDR3 runs to 17 residues. The CDR3 nucleotides are TGCGCCAGCAGCCAAGATTTGGCTAGCGGGGTTTTAGATACGCAGTATTTT. This encodes CASSQDLASGVLDTQYF.

V and J are TRBV5-1 and TRBJ1-2; TRBD1 matches 7 bases. Losses at the gene ends were 4 bases for V and 4 bases for J; bases not matched to a gene: 16. CDR3 length: 17 amino acids. Germline V gene sequence: CDR1 SGHRS, CDR2 YFSETQ. The CDR3 sequence: CASSDRQGWERSYGYTF. Written as DNA, the CDR3 is TGCGCCAGCAGCGATCGACAGGGTTGGGAGCGGAGCTATGGCTACACCTTC.

This chain links TRBV5-4 with TRBJ1-2; 9 bases are a match to TRBD1. CDR3 length equals 15 residues. Germline CDR1 SGHNT, CDR2 YYREEE (reference sequence). V dropped 1 base and J dropped 2; count of bases not matched to a gene: 3. This CDR3 is CASSLYGTGNYGYTF. CDR3 in DNA: TGTGCCAGCAGCTTGTATGGGACAGGGAACTATGGCTACACCTTC.

The rearrangement uses TRBV6-2 or TRBV6-3 and TRBJ2-3, with 10 nucleotides matching TRBD2. The germline V gene has CDR1 MNHEY and CDR2 SVGEGT. The length of the CDR3 is 16 residues. V shed 2 bases and J 5 bases; nucleotides not matched to a gene: 7. The CDR3 DNA is TGTGCCAGCAGTTACGCAGCGGGGGGGGACGTAGATACGCAGTATTTT. It is translated as CASSYAAGGDVDTQYF.

CDR3 in amino acids: CASSDADSYYGYTF. The CDR3 bases are TGTGCCAGCAGTGACGCAGACAGCTACTATGGCTACACCTTC. The J gene is TRBJ1-2, the V gene TRBV6-1; a weak D match, TRBD1 (5 bases). The germline CDR1 and CDR2 sequences are MNHNS and SASEGT. V lost 3 bases and J lost 3, with 11 bases in between. This CDR3 comprises 14 residues.

This clone was found a few times. The chain links TRBV3-1 (or the pseudogene TRBV3-2) to TRBJ1-4; tentative D call: TRBD1 (5 bases). V was clipped by 1 base and J by 2 bases, with 20 bases between them. Germline loops: CDR1 LGHDT, CDR2 YNNKEL (reference sequence). This CDR3 is built from 19 residues. CDR3 sequence reads: CASSQASYRLDTTNEKLFF. The DNA for the CDR3 is TGTGCCAGCAGCCAAGCCTCCTACAGATTGGACACGACTAATGAAAAACTGTTTTTT.

This clone showed up just once. Sequence at one end of the junction differs from germline and may be a read error. The gene calls are TRBV10-2 and TRBJ1-1; 8 nucleotides agree with TRBD1. The CDR3 runs to 12 residues. The V gene's germline CDR1 is WSHSY and CDR2 SAAADI. This CDR3 is CASRATGGEDFF. The DNA for the CDR3 is TGCGCCAGCAGAGCTACAGGGGGTGAAGATTTCTTT.

This chain joins TRBV6-2 or TRBV6-3 and TRBJ2-4; 7 nucleotides agree with TRBD1. CDR1 and CDR2 (germline): MNHEY, SVGEGT. V lost 2 bases, J lost 11 bases, and 6 bases stayed unmatched. The CDR3 is 13 residues long. CDR3: CASSYTQGGVQYF. DNA for the CDR3: TGTGCCAGCAGTTACACGCAAGGGGGCGTTCAGTACTTC.

This rearrangement joins TRBV20-1 to TRBJ1-1; D not certain. V lost 6 bases and J 1 base, leaving 6 bases between the germline ends. Germline-derived CDR1 and CDR2 are DFQATT and SNEGSKA (reference sequence). The CDR3 length is 11 residues. CDR3 DNA sequence: TGCAGTGCCGAGGGGAACACTGAAGCTTTCTTT. Amino acid sequence: CSAEGNTEAFF.

This clone was recorded a few times. The rearrangement links TRBV10-2 to TRBJ1-2, with D unclear. The germline V gene has CDR1 WSHSY and CDR2 SAAADI. The CDR3 has 13 residues. V was cut by 8 bases and J by 4 bases, with 14 bases left in between. Written as DNA, the CDR3 is TGCGCCAGCTTTGGGCCCGTCTCCTATGGCTACACCTTC. Protein: CASFGPVSYGYTF.

The gene calls are TRBV7-9 and TRBJ2-5; D is possibly TRBD2 (6 bases). Trimming removed 5 bases from V and 11 bases from J, with 12 bases in between. In germline, CDR1 is SEHNR, CDR2 FQNEAQ (reference sequence). The CDR3 has 11 amino acids. CDR3 sequence: CASSQTRHQYF. DNA of the CDR3: TGTGCCAGCAGCCAGACTAGACATCAGTACTTC.

The chain joins TRBV6-5 to TRBJ1-2; TRBD1 is a possible D gene (6 bases). Germline V gene data show CDR1 as MNHEY and CDR2 as SVGAGI. This CDR3 is built from 13 residues. V dropped 0 bases and J dropped 6 bases, with 8 bases sitting between them. CDR3 protein: CASSYSTGNGYTF. The CDR3 DNA is TGTGCCAGCAGTTACTCGACAGGCAATGGCTACACCTTC.

V is TRBV11-2 and J is TRBJ2-2, with 9 nucleotides matching TRBD1. V gave up 2 bases and J gave up 4 bases; unmatched junction bases: 5. CDR1 and CDR2 from the germline V gene are SGHAT and FQNNGV. The CDR3 extends over 16 amino acids. CDR3 nucleotides: TGTGCCAGCAGCTTAATTAGACAGGGGGTCACCGGGGAGCTGTTTTTT. Amino acid sequence: CASSLIRQGVTGELFF.

This chain uses TRBV19 with TRBJ1-1; D unclear. V lost 8 bases to trimming and J lost 1 base, with 14 bases between them. CDR1 and CDR2 (germline): LNHDA, SQIVND (reference sequence). The CDR3 covers 14 residues. The CDR3 loop reads CASFGFWPNTEAFF. The CDR3 region has the DNA TGTGCCAGTTTCGGGTTCTGGCCGAACACTGAAGCTTTCTTT.

The CDR3 loop reads CASSIRTGVKNIQYF. CDR3 in DNA: TGTGCCAGTAGTATTCGTACGGGTGTCAAAAACATTCAGTACTTC. The gene calls are TRBV19 and TRBJ2-4; D is unclear. The CDR3 covers 15 residues. Trimming left V 3 bases short and J 3 bases short, with 12 bases between. In germline, CDR1 is LNHDA, CDR2 SQIVND (reference sequence).

V gene TRBV7-9 combines with J gene TRBJ1-6; the match to TRBD1 covers 7 bases. Trimming at V came to 4 bases and at J to 10 bases, leaving 7 bases not matched to a gene. Germline CDR1 reads SEHNR; CDR2 reads FQNEAQ (reference sequence). The CDR3 runs to 14 residues. The CDR3 loop is CASSSGQAFSPLHF. Written as DNA, the CDR3 is TGTGCCAGCAGCTCAGGACAGGCTTTCTCACCCCTCCACTTT.

This sequence joins TRBV27 and TRBJ1-3, with 9 bases aligning to TRBD1. J lost 2 bases, V lost 4 bases, and 6 bases had no gene match. CDR1 is MNHEY, CDR2 SMNVEV, per germline (reference sequence). This CDR3 has 16 residues. The CDR3 here is CASSSEGQGAGNTIYF. The CDR3, as DNA: TGTGCCAGCAGTTCCGAGGGACAGGGAGCTGGAAACACCATATATTTT.

The chain is built from TRBV5-4 and TRBJ2-2; weak D call: TRBD2 (6 bases). Trimming cost V 0 bases and J 0 bases, with 15 bases left between them. This CDR3 contains 18 residues. Germline V gene data show CDR1 as SGHNT and CDR2 as YYREEE (reference sequence). The CDR3 DNA reads as TGTGCCAGCAGCTTGGACCTGCCGGGAGATTCGAACACCGGGGAGCTGTTTTTT. Its translation is CASSLDLPGDSNTGELFF.

The chain recombines TRBV7-7 with TRBJ2-5; D may be TRBD1 (6 bases). Per the germline V gene, CDR1 is SSHAT and CDR2 is FNYEAQ (reference sequence). V lost 5 bases and J 5 bases, leaving 18 bases between the germline ends. CDR3 length: 15 residues. The chain's CDR3 is CASSNFETGRETQYF. The CDR3 bases are TGTGCCAGCAGCAACTTCGAAACAGGGCGGGAGACCCAGTACTTC.